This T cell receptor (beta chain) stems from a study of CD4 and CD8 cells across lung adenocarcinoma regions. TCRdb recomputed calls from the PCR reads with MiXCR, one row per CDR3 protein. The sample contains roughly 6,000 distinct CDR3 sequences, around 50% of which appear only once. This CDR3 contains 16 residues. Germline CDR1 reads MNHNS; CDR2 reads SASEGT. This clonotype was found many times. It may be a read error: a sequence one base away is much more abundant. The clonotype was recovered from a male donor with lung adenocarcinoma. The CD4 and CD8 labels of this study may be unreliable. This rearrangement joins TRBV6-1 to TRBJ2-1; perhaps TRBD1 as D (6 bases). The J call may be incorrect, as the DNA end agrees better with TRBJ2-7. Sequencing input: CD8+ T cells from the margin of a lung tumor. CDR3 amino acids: CASKRGSGVSYNEQYF. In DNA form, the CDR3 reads TGTGCCAGCAAGCGAGGATCAGGGGTCTCCTACAATGAGCAGTACTTC.